A selection of T cell receptor beta chains follows, all from one sample in a study of early T cells in non-severe SARS-CoV-2 infection. TCRdb fed the 5' RACE reads into MiXCR, producing one record per CDR3 protein. The sample lists about 48,000 distinct CDR3 sequences, 6.2% seen once, with approximately 6.3% in the top ten. The source material was whole blood, sampled at baseline. These receptors all stem from an adult who was a healthcare worker with PCR-confirmed SARS-CoV-2 infection or an uninfected control (not recorded which). CDR3s include the opening cysteine and the closing phenylalanine or tryptophan. A D gene is named only where the DNA matches it firmly. A clone size is listed for some rows: how often the clone was seen (once, few, many), or a class if it is expanded.

many	14	TRBV5-6	TRBJ1-1	TRBD1	TGTGCCAGCAGCTCCTCCGGGACAGGGACTTCAACTTTCTTT	CASSSSGTGTSTFF
few	15	TRBV10-2	TRBJ1-5	.	TGCGCCAGCAGTGAGTCAGACCCGGGCAATCAGCCCCAGCATTTT	CASSESDPGNQPQHF
many	16	TRBV20-1	TRBJ2-5	.	TGCAGTGCTAGAGATGGAAAGCGTGGGGAGAGGGAGACCCAGTACTTC	CSARDGKRGERETQYF
few	14	TRBV16	TRBJ1-5	.	TGTGCCAGCAGCCTCTACCTCGGCAATCAGCCCCAGCATTTT	CASSLYLGNQPQHF
many	14	TRBV20-1	TRBJ2-5	.	TGCAGTGCTAGAGACCGGGACCCACAAGAGACCCAGTACTTC	CSARDRDPQETQYF
many	15	TRBV4-2	TRBJ2-7	TRBD1	TGTGCCAGCAGCCACTACAGGGGGCTAGATATCGAGCAGTACTTC	CASSHYRGLDIEQYF
few	14	TRBV10-3	TRBJ2-5	TRBD1	TGTGCCATCAGTGTCGAGGGGGCGCGTGAGACCCAGTACTTC	CAISVEGARETQYF
many	16	TRBV29-1	TRBJ2-6	.	TGCAGCGTTCACTCGGACGTAAACTCTGGGGCCAACGTCCTGACTTTC	CSVHSDVNSGANVLTF
.	11	TRBV14	TRBJ2-3	.	TGTGCCAGCAGCCAAGCTCATACGCAGTATTTT	CASSQAHTQYF
few	16	TRBV20-1	TRBJ2-1	TRBD1	TGCAGTGCTATAGCCCCCCCGGGGACAGTTAACAATGAGCAGTTCTTC	CSAIAPPGTVNNEQFF
many	16	TRBV6-1	TRBJ2-3	TRBD2	TGTGCCAGCAGTGAAATTGGGACTAGCTTCGGCGATACGCAGTATTTT	CASSEIGTSFGDTQYF
many	14	TRBV29-1	TRBJ1-1	TRBD1	TGCAGCGTTTGGACAGGGGCAATGAACACTGAAGCTTTCTTT	CSVWTGAMNTEAFF
.	16	TRBV6-4	TRBJ2-1	TRBD2	TGTGCCAGCAGCCCCTTTGGAGCGGGAGTAAAGAATGAGCAGTTCTTC	CASSPFGAGVKNEQFF
.	14	TRBV20-1	TRBJ1-2	TRBD1	TGCAGTGCTCCGCCCTGGACAGGGGGCGGTGGCTACACCTTC	CSAPPWTGGGGYTF
.	14	TRBV6-5	TRBJ2-7	TRBD1	TGTGCCAGCAGAAGACAGGGGGGCTCCTACGAGCAGTACTTC	CASRRQGGSYEQYF
many	14	TRBV11-3	TRBJ2-1	TRBD2	TGTGCCAGCAGCCCTACGGGAGGGTACAATGAGCAGTTCTTC	CASSPTGGYNEQFF
.	13	TRBV21-1	TRBJ2-7	.	TGTGCCAGCAGCAATGGGAGGCAACGGGAGCAGTACTTC	CASSNGRQREQYF
many	14	TRBV29-1	TRBJ2-6	.	TGCAGCGTTCCAGACAGGTCTGGGGCCAACGTCCTGACTTTC	CSVPDRSGANVLTF
many	13	TRBV12-3/TRBV12-4	TRBJ2-7	.	TGTGCCAGCAGTTTAGCGCTGGGATCGGTGCAGTACTTC	CASSLALGSVQYF
.	14	TRBV6-5	TRBJ1-5	TRBD1	TGTGCCAGCAGTTACGTCCAGGGGGCACAGCCCCAGCATTTT	CASSYVQGAQPQHF
few	13	TRBV29-1	TRBJ2-1	TRBD1	TGCAGCGTTGGGGACAGACCCGACAATGAGCAGTTCTTC	CSVGDRPDNEQFF
few	14	TRBV5-6	TRBJ2-5	.	TGTGCCAGCAGCCATACCGGGACTTCAGAGACCCAGTACTTC	CASSHTGTSETQYF
many	11	TRBV7-9	TRBJ2-7	.	TGTGCCAGCAGCTTAGGGTCAGTCCCGTACTTC	CASSLGSVPYF
many	13	TRBV27	TRBJ2-7	.	TGTGCCAGCAGTTTATCCCCTTCCTACGAGCAGTACTTC	CASSLSPSYEQYF
few	16	TRBV20-1	TRBJ2-1	TRBD2	TGCAGTGCTAGAGTCTTTGCGGGAGGGAGATACAATGAGCAGTTCTTC	CSARVFAGGRYNEQFF
many	14	TRBV6-5	TRBJ2-6	TRBD2	TGTGCCAGCAGTCTAGCGGGAGGGGCCAACGTCCTGACTTTC	CASSLAGGANVLTF
many	15	TRBV4-3	TRBJ2-1	TRBD1	TGCGCCAGCAGCCAAGAGACAGGGGGCTACAATGAGCAGTTCTTC	CASSQETGGYNEQFF
.	13	TRBV7-9	TRBJ2-7	.	TGTGCCAGCAGCAAGACAGCCCCATACGAGCAGTACTTC	CASSKTAPYEQYF
few	13	TRBV5-1	TRBJ1-5	.	TGCGCCAGCAGCTTGGAGAGGAATCAGCCCCAGCATTTT	CASSLERNQPQHF
medium-sized	19	TRBV27	TRBJ2-6	.	TGTGCCAGCAGTTTATCAGGGACATACCTTACCTCTGGGGCCAACGTCCTGACTTTC	CASSLSGTYLTSGANVLTF
.	17	TRBV5-5	TRBJ1-2	TRBD1	TGTGCCAGCATAAAGGACAGGGGCCTCCGCAATAACTATGGCTACACCTTC	CASIKDRGLRNNYGYTF
.	14	TRBV29-1	TRBJ2-1	TRBD2	TGCAGCGTGGAACTAGCGGGGCCCTACAATGAGCAGTTCTTC	CSVELAGPYNEQFF
.	13	TRBV5-1	TRBJ2-1	.	TGCGCCAGCAGCTTGAAAGAGGGGAATGAGCAGTTCTTC	CASSLKEGNEQFF
few	14	TRBV7-9	TRBJ1-4	.	TGTGCCAGCAGCTTAGCCGAGGGGGATGAAAAACTGTTTTTT	CASSLAEGDEKLFF
many	15	TRBV6-5	TRBJ1-1	.	TGTGCCAGCAGTTACTCAGGTACCATGAACACTGAAGCTTTCTTT	CASSYSGTMNTEAFF
.	16	TRBV15	TRBJ2-6	.	TGTGCCACCAGCAGGGCCGACAGCTCTGGGGCCAACGTCCTGACTTTC	CATSRADSSGANVLTF
many	16	TRBV20-1	TRBJ1-6	TRBD1	TGCAGTGCACCAGGGGACAGGGTAACCTATAATTCACCCCTCCACTTT	CSAPGDRVTYNSPLHF
many	11	TRBV29-1	TRBJ1-1	.	TGCAGCGCCTCATCAGGACTTTTATCTTTCTTT	CSASSGLLSFF
.	12	TRBV28	TRBJ2-7	.	TGTGCCAGCACCCCTCCCAGGGGCGAGCAGTACTTC	CASTPPRGEQYF
many	13	TRBV10-2	TRBJ2-7	.	TGCGCCAGCAGTGATTCAGCGCCCTACGAGCAGTACTTC	CASSDSAPYEQYF
few	13	TRBV12-3/TRBV12-4	TRBJ2-7	TRBD1	TGTGCCAGCAGCCGGAGGACAGGGCGCGAGCAGTACTTC	CASSRRTGREQYF
.	14	TRBV3-1	TRBJ2-2	.	TGTGCCAGCAGCCAAGTTCTCCTTACCGGGGAGCTGTTTTTT	CASSQVLLTGELFF
.	15	TRBV5-5	TRBJ1-4	.	TGTGCCAGCAGCTTGCGAGAAGCAACTAATGAAAAACTGTTTTTT	CASSLREATNEKLFF